These 4 T cell receptor beta chains came from one sample sequenced in a study of blood T cells in healthy people across ages. The authors ran a second PCR of 7 to 11 cycles using a sample-barcoded 5' primer and a J-beta primer mix. TCRdb re-called the 5' RACE reads through MiXCR, storing one row per CDR3 protein. The sample consists of some 900,000 distinct CDR3 sequences, around 46% of them appearing once. Sequencing was carried out using blood. Every receptor here comes from a man younger than 45 in good health.

The genes are TRBV3-1 and TRBJ2-1; possibly TRBD2 for D (6 bases). Trimming removed 4 bases at V and 8 bases at J, with 21 bases between. CDR3 length: 16 amino acids. CDR1 and CDR2 from the germline V gene are LGHDT and YNNKEL (reference sequence). CDR3 region: CASSLRRDRDGDEQFF. In DNA form, the CDR3 reads TGTGCCAGCAGCCTGAGGAGGGACCGAGACGGCGATGAGCAGTTCTTC.

This chain links TRBV7-9 with TRBJ1-2; D is undetermined. Trimming took 1 base from V and 7 from J, leaving 19 bases between them. Germline loops: CDR1 SEHNR, CDR2 FQNEAQ (reference sequence). The CDR3 is 16 amino acids. Written as DNA, the CDR3 is TGTGCCAGCAGCTTAGGGTCCAGTTCCGATTTCGCTGGCTACACCTTC. Encoded protein: CASSLGSSSDFAGYTF.

This chain links TRBV12-3 or TRBV12-4 with TRBJ1-2; TRBD1 matches 7 bases. CDR3 size: 13 residues. V gave up 5 bases and J gave up 8 bases; unmatched junction bases: 8. Written as DNA, the CDR3 is TGTGCCAGCAGTCAAGGAGGGGGCTTAGGCTACACCTTC. This codes for CASSQGGGLGYTF.

Many counts were recorded for this clonotype. The CDR3 loop reads CASSVDSHIETQYF. The CDR3 DNA follows: TGTGCCAGCAGCGTTGACTCCCACATCGAGACCCAGTACTTC. The chain links TRBV7-2 to TRBJ2-5, with D uncertain. Trimming took off 5 bases at V and 5 bases at J, with 15 bases between the two ends. CDR1 is SGHTA, CDR2 FQGNSA, per germline. There are 14 residues in the CDR3.